The subject of this entry is one T cell receptor beta chain. The length of the CDR3 is 16 residues. The germline CDR1 and CDR2 sequences are SEHNR and FQNEAQ (reference sequence). Between the trimmed V and J ends, which lost 7 bases and 5 bases, there was a span of 21 bases. This entry belongs to a study of cytomegalovirus exposure and HLA in healthy donors. About the research overall: Of around 400 genotyped donors, roughly 81% grouped in the Caucasian-associated ancestry cluster.

Primers included in the PCR were 60 Vbeta and 13 Jbeta primers. In the original workflow: A later analysis counted around 80 million unique TCR beta chains, around 10 million shared. Libraries were prepared by immunoSEQ multiplex PCR; TCRdb keeps only in-frame clonotypes and omits some of them. D and trimming were read from the DNA, whereas the V and J calls and clone size are those reported in that table. The sample contains roughly 200,000 clones, approximately 86% of which appear only once. Though probably carrying unrecorded immune exposures, donors were nominally healthy at sampling. The chain employs TRBV7-9 and TRBJ2-1, with D perhaps matching TRBD2 (7 bases). The clonotype comes from a woman aged 25 to 39 in good health and CMV-seronegative. The sequenced sample was PBMCs. CDR3 sequence reads: CASNKPRGGRDNEQFF. As DNA, the CDR3 is TGTGCCAGCAACAAACCTAGGGGGGGCCGGGACAATGAGCAGTTCTTC.